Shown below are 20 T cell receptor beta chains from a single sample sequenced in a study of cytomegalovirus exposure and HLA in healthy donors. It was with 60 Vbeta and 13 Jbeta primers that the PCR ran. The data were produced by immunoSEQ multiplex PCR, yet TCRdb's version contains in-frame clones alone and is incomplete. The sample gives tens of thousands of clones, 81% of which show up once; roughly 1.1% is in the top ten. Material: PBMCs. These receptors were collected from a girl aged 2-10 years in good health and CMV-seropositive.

The CDR3 sequence is CASSLGLAGVTDTQYF. The CDR3 DNA sequence: TGCGCCAGCAGCTTGGGTCTAGCGGGGGTCACAGATACGCAGTATTTT. J is TRBJ2-3 and V is TRBV5-1, with 10 bases matching TRBD2. The junction had 3 bases not matched to a gene; V was cut back by 0 bases and J by 2 bases. The CDR3 has 16 residues. The germline V gene encodes CDR1 SGHRS and CDR2 YFSETQ.

The CDR3 sequence: CSVEDLRAGKITDTQYF. CDR3 coding DNA: TGCAGCGTTGAAGATCTTCGAGCGGGAAAAATCACAGATACGCAGTATTTT. The V and J genes are TRBV29-1 and TRBJ2-3, with TRBD2 matching 7 bases. The germline V gene has CDR1 SQVTM and CDR2 ANQGSEA. The CDR3 is made up of 17 amino acids. V was clipped by 0 bases and J by 2 bases; unmatched bases: 11.

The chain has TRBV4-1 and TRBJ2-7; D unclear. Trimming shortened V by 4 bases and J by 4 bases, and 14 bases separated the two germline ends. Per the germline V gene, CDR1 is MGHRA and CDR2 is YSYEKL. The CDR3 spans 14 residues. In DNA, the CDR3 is TGCGCCAGCAGCCCGAGTGGTGGTCGGTACGAGCAGTACTTC. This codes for CASSPSGGRYEQYF.

CDR3 residues: CATSNSRLMNTEAFF. CDR3 in DNA: TGTGCCACCAGCAACAGCAGGCTCATGAACACTGAAGCTTTCTTT. The chain recombines TRBV15 with TRBJ1-1; D is unresolved. The CDR3 runs 15 residues. Trimming shortened V by 4 bases and J by 0 bases, and 12 bases separated the two germline ends. Germline CDR1 LNHNV, CDR2 YYDKDF (reference sequence).

The CDR3 nucleotides read TGTGCCAGCAGCGACGGGACAGATAAGAACACTGAAGCTTTCTTT. The encoded protein is CASSDGTDKNTEAFF. V gene TRBV5-8 combines with J gene TRBJ1-1, with TRBD1 identical over 7 bases. The ends lost 4 bases at V and 1 base at J; junction bases unmatched: 7. Germline CDR1 SGHTS, CDR2 YDEGEE. The CDR3 length is 15 residues.

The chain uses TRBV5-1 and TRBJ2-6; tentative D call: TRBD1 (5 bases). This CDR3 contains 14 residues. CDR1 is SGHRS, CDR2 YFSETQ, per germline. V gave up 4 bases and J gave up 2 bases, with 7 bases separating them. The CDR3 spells CASSQGPGANVLTF. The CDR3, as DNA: TGCGCCAGCAGCCAGGGCCCTGGGGCCAACGTCCTGACTTTC.

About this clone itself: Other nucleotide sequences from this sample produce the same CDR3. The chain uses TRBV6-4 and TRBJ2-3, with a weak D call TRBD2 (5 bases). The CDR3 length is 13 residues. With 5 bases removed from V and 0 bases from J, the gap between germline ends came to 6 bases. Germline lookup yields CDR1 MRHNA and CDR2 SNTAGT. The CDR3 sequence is CASSSGSTDTQYF. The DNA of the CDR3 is TGTGCCAGCAGTAGCGGTAGCACAGATACGCAGTATTTT.

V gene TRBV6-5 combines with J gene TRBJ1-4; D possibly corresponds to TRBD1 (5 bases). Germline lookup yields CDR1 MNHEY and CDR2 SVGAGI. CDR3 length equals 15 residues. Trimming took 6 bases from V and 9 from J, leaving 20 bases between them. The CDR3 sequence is CASSRVRGRNQKLFF. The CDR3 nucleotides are TGTGCCAGCAGCCGGGTTAGGGGCCGAAATCAAAAACTGTTTTTT.

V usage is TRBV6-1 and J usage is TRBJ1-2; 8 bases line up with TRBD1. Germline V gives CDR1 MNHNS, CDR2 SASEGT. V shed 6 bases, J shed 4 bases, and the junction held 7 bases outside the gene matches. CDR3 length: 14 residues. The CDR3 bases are TGTGCCAGCAGGGACAGGGAGGTAGGCTATGGCTACACCTTC. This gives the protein CASRDREVGYGYTF.

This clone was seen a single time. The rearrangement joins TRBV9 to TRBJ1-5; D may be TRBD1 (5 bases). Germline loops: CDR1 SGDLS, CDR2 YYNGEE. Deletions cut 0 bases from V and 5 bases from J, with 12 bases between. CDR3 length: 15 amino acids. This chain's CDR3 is CASSVGGQTYQPQHF. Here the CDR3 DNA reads TGTGCCAGCAGCGTAGGGGGCCAGACTTATCAGCCCCAGCATTTT. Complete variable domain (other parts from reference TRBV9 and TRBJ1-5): DSGVTQTPKHLITATGQRVTLRCSPRSGDLSVYWYQQSLDQGLQFLIQYYNGEERAKGNILERFSAQQFPDLHSELNLSSLELGDSALYFCASSVGGQTYQPQHFGDGTRLSIL.

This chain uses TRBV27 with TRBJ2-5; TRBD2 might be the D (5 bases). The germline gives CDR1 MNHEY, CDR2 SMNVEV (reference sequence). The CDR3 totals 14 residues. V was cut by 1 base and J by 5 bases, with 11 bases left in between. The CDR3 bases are TGTGCCAGCAGTTTATATAGTCCGGGGGAGACCCAGTACTTC. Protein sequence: CASSLYSPGETQYF.

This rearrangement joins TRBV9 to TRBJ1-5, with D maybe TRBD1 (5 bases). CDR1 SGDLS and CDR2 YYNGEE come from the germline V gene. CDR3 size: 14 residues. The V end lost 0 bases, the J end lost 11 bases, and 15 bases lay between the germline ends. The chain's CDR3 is CASSVGDSSLAQHF. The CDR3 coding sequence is TGTGCCAGCAGCGTAGGCGACAGCTCCTTGGCCCAGCATTTT.

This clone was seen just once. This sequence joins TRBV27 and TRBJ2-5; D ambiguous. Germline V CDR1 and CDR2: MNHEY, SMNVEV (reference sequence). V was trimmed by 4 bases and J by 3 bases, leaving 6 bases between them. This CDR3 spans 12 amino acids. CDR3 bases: TGTGCCAGCAGTTCCCAGGAAGAGACCCAGTACTTC. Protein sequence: CASSSQEETQYF.

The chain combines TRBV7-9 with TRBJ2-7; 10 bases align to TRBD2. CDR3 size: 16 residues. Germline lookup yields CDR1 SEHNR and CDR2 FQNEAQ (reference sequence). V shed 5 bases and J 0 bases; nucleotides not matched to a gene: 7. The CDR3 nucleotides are TGTGCCAGCAGCGCGTACGGACTAGCGGACTCCTACGAGCAGTACTTC. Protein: CASSAYGLADSYEQYF.

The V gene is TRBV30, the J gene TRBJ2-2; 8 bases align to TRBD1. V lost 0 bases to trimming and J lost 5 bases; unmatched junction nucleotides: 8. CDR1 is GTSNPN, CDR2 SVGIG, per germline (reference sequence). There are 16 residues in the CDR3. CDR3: CAWSVMTGARTGELFF. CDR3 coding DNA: TGTGCCTGGAGTGTCATGACAGGGGCGAGAACCGGGGAGCTGTTTTTT.

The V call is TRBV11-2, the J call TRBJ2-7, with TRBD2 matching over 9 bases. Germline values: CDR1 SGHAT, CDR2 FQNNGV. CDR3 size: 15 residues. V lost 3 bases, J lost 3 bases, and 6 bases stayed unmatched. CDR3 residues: CASSFGGTSNYEQYF. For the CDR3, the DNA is TGTGCCAGCAGCTTCGGCGGGACTAGCAACTACGAGCAGTACTTC.

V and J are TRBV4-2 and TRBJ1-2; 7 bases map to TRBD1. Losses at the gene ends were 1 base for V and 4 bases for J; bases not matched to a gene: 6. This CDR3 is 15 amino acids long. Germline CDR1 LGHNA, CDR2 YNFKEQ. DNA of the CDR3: TGTGCCAGCAGCCAAGGGGGGACAGCCATCTATGGCTACACCTTC. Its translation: CASSQGGTAIYGYTF.

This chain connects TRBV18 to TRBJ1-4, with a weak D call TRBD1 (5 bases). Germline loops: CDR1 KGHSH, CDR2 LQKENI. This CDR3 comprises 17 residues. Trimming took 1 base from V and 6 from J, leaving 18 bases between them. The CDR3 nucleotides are TGTGCCAGCTCACCACTCGCTTCGCGGCAGGGTGATGAAAAACTGTTTTTT. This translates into CASSPLASRQGDEKLFF.

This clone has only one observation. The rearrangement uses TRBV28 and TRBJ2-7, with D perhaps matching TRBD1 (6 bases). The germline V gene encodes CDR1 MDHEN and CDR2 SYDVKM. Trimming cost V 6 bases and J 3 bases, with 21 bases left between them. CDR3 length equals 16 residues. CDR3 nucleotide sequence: TGTGCCAGCAGCCAACGAAATTTAAACAGGGACTACGAGCAGTACTTC. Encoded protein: CASSQRNLNRDYEQYF.

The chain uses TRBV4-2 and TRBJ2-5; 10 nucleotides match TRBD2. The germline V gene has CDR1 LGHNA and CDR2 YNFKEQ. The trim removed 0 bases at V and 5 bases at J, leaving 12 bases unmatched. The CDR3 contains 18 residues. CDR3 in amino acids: CASSQDRASGGFGETQYF. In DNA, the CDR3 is TGTGCCAGCAGCCAAGATCGCGCTAGCGGGGGATTCGGGGAGACCCAGTACTTC.